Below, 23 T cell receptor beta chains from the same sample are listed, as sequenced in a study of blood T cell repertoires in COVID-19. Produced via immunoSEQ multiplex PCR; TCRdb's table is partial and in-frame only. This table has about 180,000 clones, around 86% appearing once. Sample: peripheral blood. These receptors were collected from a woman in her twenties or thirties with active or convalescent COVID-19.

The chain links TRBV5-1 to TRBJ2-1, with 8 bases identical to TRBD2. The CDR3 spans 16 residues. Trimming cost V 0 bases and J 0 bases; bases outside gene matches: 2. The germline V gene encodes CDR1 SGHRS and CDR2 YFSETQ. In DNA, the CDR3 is TGCGCCAGCAGCTTGGAGGGGACTAGCTCCTACAATGAGCAGTTCTTC. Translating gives CASSLEGTSSYNEQFF.

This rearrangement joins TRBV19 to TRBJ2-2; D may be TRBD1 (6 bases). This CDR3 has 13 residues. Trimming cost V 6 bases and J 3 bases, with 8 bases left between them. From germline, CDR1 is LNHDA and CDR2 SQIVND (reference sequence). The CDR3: CASRDSYTGELFF. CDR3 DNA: TGTGCCAGTAGGGACAGTTACACCGGGGAGCTGTTTTTT. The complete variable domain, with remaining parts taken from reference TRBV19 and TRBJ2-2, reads DGGITQSPKYLFRKEGQNVTLSCEQNLNHDAMYWYRQDPGQGLRLIYYSQIVNDFQKGDIAEGYSVSREKKESFPLTVTSAQKNPTAFYLCASRDSYTGELFFGEGSRLTVL.

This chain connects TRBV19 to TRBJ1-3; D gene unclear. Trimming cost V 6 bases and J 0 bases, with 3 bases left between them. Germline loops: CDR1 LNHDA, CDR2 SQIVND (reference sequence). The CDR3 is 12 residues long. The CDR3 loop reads CASSNSGNTIYF. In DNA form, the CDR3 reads TGTGCCAGTAGCAACTCTGGAAACACCATATATTTT.

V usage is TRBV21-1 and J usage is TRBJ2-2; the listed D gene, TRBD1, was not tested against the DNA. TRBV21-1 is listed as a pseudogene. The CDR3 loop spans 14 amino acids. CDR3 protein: CASSNNRGPGELFF. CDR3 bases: TGTGCCAGCAGCAACAACAGGGGGCCCGGGGAGCTGTTTTTT.

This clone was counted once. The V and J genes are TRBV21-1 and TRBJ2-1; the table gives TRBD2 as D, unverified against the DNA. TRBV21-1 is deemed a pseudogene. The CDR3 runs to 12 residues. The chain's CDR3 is CASRLAAPEQFF. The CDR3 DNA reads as TGTGCCAGCAGACTAGCGGCGCCCGAGCAGTTCTTC.

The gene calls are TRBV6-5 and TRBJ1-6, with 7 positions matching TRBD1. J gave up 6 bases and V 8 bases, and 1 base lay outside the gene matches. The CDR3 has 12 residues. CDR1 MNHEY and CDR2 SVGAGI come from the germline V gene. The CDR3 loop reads CASGQANSPLHF. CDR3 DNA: TGTGCCAGCGGACAGGCTAATTCACCCCTCCACTTT.

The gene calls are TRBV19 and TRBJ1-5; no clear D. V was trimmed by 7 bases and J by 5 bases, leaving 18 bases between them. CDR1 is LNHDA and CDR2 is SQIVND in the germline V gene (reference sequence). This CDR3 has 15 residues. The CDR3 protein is CASTAFAGVDQPQHF. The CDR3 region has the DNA TGTGCCAGTACCGCTTTTGCGGGTGTTGATCAGCCCCAGCATTTT.

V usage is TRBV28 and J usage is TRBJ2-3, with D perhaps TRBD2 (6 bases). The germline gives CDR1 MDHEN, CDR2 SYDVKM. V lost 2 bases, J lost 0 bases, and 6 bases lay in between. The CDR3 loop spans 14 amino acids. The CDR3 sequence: CASSLLASTDTQYF. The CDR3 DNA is TGTGCCAGCAGTTTACTAGCGAGCACAGATACGCAGTATTTT.

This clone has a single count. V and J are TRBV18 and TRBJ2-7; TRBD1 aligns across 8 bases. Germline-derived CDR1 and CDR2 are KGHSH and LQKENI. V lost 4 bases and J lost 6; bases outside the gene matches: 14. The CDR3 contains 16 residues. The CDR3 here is CASSRATGQANGEQYF. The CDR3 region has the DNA TGTGCCAGCTCACGGGCTACGGGACAGGCCAACGGCGAGCAGTACTTC.

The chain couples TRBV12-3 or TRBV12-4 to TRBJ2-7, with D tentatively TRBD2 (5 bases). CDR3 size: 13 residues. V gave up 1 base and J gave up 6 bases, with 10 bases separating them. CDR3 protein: CASSLEARGEQYF. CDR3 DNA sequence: TGTGCCAGCAGTTTAGAGGCCCGGGGCGAGCAGTACTTC.

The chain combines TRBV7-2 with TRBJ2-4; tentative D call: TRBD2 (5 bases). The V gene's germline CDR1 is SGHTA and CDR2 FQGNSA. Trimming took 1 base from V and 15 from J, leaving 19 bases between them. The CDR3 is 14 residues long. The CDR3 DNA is TGTGCCAGCAGCTTAGAGGAGGCAGTCCCGCTTTCGTACTTC. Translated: CASSLEEAVPLSYF. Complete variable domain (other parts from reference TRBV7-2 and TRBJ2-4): GAGVSQSPSNKVTEKGKDVELRCDPISGHTALYWYRQSLGQGLEFLIYFQGNSAPDKSGLPSDRFSAERTGGSVSTLTIQRTQQEDSAVYLCASSLEEAVPLSYFGAGTRLSVL.

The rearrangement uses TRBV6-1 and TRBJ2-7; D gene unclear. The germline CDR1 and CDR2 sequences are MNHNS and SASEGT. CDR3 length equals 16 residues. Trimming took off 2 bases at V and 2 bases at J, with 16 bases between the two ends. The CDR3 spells CASSEWRLVGTYEQYF. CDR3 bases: TGTGCCAGCAGTGAATGGCGGCTAGTTGGCACCTACGAGCAGTACTTC.

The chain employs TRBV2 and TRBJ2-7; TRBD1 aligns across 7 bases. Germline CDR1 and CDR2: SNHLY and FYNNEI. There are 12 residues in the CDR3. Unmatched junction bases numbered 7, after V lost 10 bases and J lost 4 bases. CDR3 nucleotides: TGTGCCACTCAGGGGGTTCCGTACGAGCAGTACTTC. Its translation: CATQGVPYEQYF.

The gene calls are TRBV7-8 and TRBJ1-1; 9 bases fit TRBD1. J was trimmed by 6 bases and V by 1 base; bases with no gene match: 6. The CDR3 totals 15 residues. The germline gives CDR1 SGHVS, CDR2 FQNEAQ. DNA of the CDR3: TGTGCCAGCAGCTTAGGGGGACAGGGCATACCTGAAGCTTTCTTT. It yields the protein CASSLGGQGIPEAFF.

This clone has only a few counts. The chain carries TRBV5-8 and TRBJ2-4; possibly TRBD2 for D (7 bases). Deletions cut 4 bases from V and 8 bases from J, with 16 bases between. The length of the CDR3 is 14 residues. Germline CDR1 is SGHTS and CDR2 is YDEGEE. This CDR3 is CASSPEGGRDIQYF. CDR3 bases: TGTGCCAGCAGCCCGGAGGGGGGGCGAGACATTCAGTACTTC.

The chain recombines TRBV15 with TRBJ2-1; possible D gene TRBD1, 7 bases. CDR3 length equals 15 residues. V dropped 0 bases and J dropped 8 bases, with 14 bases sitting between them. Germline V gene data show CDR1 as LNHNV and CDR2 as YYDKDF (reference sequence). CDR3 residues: CATSRDQGGGDEQFF. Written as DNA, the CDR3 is TGTGCCACCAGCAGAGATCAAGGGGGCGGGGATGAGCAGTTCTTC.

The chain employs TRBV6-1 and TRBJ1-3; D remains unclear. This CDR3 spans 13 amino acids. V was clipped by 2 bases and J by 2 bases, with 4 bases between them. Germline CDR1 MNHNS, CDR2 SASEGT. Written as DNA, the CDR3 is TGTGCCAGCAGTGAAACAGCTGGAAACACCATATATTTT. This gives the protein CASSETAGNTIYF.

CDR3 in amino acids: CASSISNWRDRQFF. DNA for the CDR3: TGTGCCAGCAGTATCTCAAACTGGCGGGACAGGCAGTTCTTC. This chain links TRBV27 with TRBJ2-1, with TRBD1 as a possible D gene (7 bases). V lost 5 bases to trimming and J lost 12 bases, with 20 bases between them. CDR3 length: 14 residues. CDR1 and CDR2 from the germline V gene are MNHEY and SMNVEV (reference sequence).

The DNA for the CDR3 is TGTGCCAGCAGGTCCGGGACAGGGCCCAGGCAGCCCCAGCATTTT. Translated, it gives CASRSGTGPRQPQHF. The chain employs TRBV6-5 and TRBJ1-5; 9 nucleotides align to TRBD1. The CDR3 covers 15 residues. The V gene's germline CDR1 is MNHEY and CDR2 SVGAGI. V shed 6 bases, J shed 7 bases, and the junction held 10 bases outside the gene matches.

The CDR3 region is CASSQTVIETQYF. In DNA form, the CDR3 reads TGTGCCAGCAGCCAGACAGTAATAGAGACCCAGTACTTC. The J gene is TRBJ2-5, the V gene TRBV12-3 or TRBV12-4; perhaps TRBD1 as D (5 bases). This CDR3 comprises 13 residues. The V gene lost 6 bases and the J gene lost 4 bases, with 12 bases spanning the gap.

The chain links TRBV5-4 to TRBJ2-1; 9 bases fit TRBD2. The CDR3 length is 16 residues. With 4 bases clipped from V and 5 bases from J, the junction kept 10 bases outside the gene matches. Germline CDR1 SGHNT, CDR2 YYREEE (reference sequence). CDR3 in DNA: TGTGCCAGCAGCACGGTCATTTCTAGCGGGAACAATGAGCAGTTCTTC. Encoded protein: CASSTVISSGNNEQFF.

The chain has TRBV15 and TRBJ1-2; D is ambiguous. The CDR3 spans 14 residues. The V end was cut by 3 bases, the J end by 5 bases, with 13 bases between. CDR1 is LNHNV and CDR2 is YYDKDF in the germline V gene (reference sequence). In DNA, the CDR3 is TGTGCCACCAGCAGTACTGCGGGGAAGTATGGCTACACCTTC. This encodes CATSSTAGKYGYTF.

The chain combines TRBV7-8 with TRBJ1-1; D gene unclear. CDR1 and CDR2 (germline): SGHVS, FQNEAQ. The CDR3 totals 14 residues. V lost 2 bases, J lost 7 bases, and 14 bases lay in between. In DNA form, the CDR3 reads TGTGCCAGCAGCTTACGGACCGCTGCGGGTGAAGCTTTCTTT. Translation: CASSLRTAAGEAFF.